The next 27 T cell receptor beta chains were all read from a single sample in a study of CD4+ T cells in melanoma. Using immunoSEQ multiplex PCR, the repertoire was profiled, and TCRdb retains in-frame clones only, with some absent. The profile shows fewer than 20,000 clones, around 77% of them singletons. Sequencing input: cells from a culture (not recorded whether cultured in vitro). These receptor sequences come from a human donor with melanoma.

This clone was found a few times. This chain connects TRBV30 to TRBJ2-7; D possibly corresponds to TRBD1 (6 bases). Per the germline V gene, CDR1 is GTSNPN and CDR2 is SVGIG (reference sequence). Between the trimmed V and J ends, which lost 1 base and 4 bases, there was a span of 14 bases. This CDR3 has 14 residues. CDR3 nucleotide sequence: TGTGCCTGGAGTGACGGTGTCAGGGGATACGAGCAGTACTTC. Protein: CAWSDGVRGYEQYF.

The chain employs TRBV9 and TRBJ2-3; TRBD2 matches 10 bases. The trim removed 4 bases at V and 2 bases at J, leaving 10 bases unmatched. CDR3 length equals 17 residues. Germline V lookup: CDR1 SGDLS, CDR2 YYNGEE. The CDR3 nucleotides read TGTGCCAGCAGCCAAGACATAGCGGGGGGATACACAGATACGCAGTATTTT. It encodes CASSQDIAGGYTDTQYF.

The V and J genes are TRBV2 and TRBJ1-1; a possible D gene is TRBD1 (5 bases). The CDR3 has 12 amino acids. Trimming took off 6 bases at V and 8 bases at J, with 13 bases between the two ends. Germline V gene sequence: CDR1 SNHLY, CDR2 FYNNEI. CDR3 amino acids: CASRGDFLEAFF. Written as DNA, the CDR3 is TGTGCCAGCAGAGGGGACTTCCTAGAAGCTTTCTTT.

The chain joins TRBV5-1 to TRBJ1-1; no reliable D call. The germline gives CDR1 SGHRS, CDR2 YFSETQ. CDR3 length: 16 amino acids. V was shortened by 4 bases and J by 1 base, with 17 bases between the two germline ends. The CDR3 here is CASSQGQAGTNTEAFF. CDR3 nucleotides: TGCGCCAGCAGCCAAGGCCAGGCAGGAACGAACACTGAAGCTTTCTTT. The full variable domain, its missing parts supplied by reference TRBV5-1 and TRBJ1-1, is KAGVTQTPRYLIKTRGQQVTLSCSPISGHRSVSWYQQTPGQGLQFLFEYFSETQRNKGNFPGRFSGRQFSNSRSEMNVSTLELGDSALYLCASSQGQAGTNTEAFFGQGTRLTVV.

CDR3 amino acids: CASSRTGVNEQYF. Here the CDR3 DNA reads TGTGCCAGCAGCAGGACAGGGGTTAACGAGCAGTACTTC. J is TRBJ2-7 and V is TRBV2; 9 bases line up with TRBD1. The CDR3 contains 13 residues. J was trimmed by 5 bases and V by 6 bases; bases with no gene match: 5. CDR1 is SNHLY, CDR2 FYNNEI, per germline.

The rearrangement joins TRBV2 to TRBJ1-1; D is perhaps TRBD1 (5 bases). CDR1 SNHLY and CDR2 FYNNEI come from the germline V gene. The CDR3 is made up of 14 amino acids. Trimming removed 7 bases at V and 0 bases at J, with 12 bases between. CDR3 sequence: CASIRGALNTEAFF. In DNA, the CDR3 is TGTGCCAGCATTCGAGGGGCCCTGAACACTGAAGCTTTCTTT.

The chain carries TRBV6-5 and TRBJ2-6, with D possibly being TRBD1 or TRBD2 (5 bases each). Germline V lookup: CDR1 MNHEY, CDR2 SVGAGI. V lost 5 bases and J lost 2, with 7 bases in between. The CDR3 sequence is 14 residues long. CDR3 sequence (DNA): TGTGCCAGCAGTGGGGGTGCTGGGGCCAACGTCCTGACTTTC. It codes for CASSGGAGANVLTF.

Turning to this clone: At one of its ends the junction is not consistent with the germline gene, which may arise from a read error. The same CDR3 is also encoded by other DNA sequences in this sample. V gene TRBV10-3 combines with J gene TRBJ2-7; TRBD1 matches 12 bases. Germline CDR1 ENHRY, CDR2 SYGVKD. The CDR3 totals 14 residues. The CDR3 DNA sequence: TGTGCCATGGGCCGGGACAGGGGGCCCTACGAGCAGTACTTT. This codes for CAMGRDRGPYEQYF.

The rearrangement uses TRBV5-1 and TRBJ2-7, with 8 bases identical to TRBD1. This CDR3 contains 16 residues. Unmatched junction bases numbered 10, after V lost 0 bases and J lost 5 bases. CDR1 SGHRS and CDR2 YFSETQ come from the germline V gene. The CDR3 is CASSLEGIGQGDEQYF. The CDR3 nucleotides are TGCGCCAGCAGCTTGGAGGGTATTGGACAGGGTGACGAGCAGTACTTC. Supplemented by reference TRBV5-1 and TRBJ2-7, the full variable domain reads KAGVTQTPRYLIKTRGQQVTLSCSPISGHRSVSWYQQTPGQGLQFLFEYFSETQRNKGNFPGRFSGRQFSNSRSEMNVSTLELGDSALYLCASSLEGIGQGDEQYFGPGTRLTVT.

The chain combines TRBV19 with TRBJ2-4; 7 bases are shared with TRBD2. J gave up 4 bases and V 3 bases, and 0 bases lay outside the gene matches. In germline, CDR1 is LNHDA, CDR2 SQIVND (reference sequence). The CDR3 covers 13 residues. This CDR3 is CASSIGGKNIQYF. In nucleotides, the CDR3 is TGTGCCAGTAGTATCGGGGGGAAAAACATTCAGTACTTC.

This rearrangement joins TRBV7-3 to TRBJ2-5; no firm D call. The CDR3 sequence is 15 residues long. V dropped 5 bases and J dropped 2 bases, with 15 bases sitting between them. In germline, CDR1 is SGHTA, CDR2 FQGTGA. The CDR3 region is CASSATSNRQETQYF. The CDR3 DNA reads as TGTGCCAGCAGCGCCACGAGCAACAGACAAGAGACCCAGTACTTC.

The rearrangement uses TRBV4-1 and TRBJ1-6; 10 nucleotides line up with TRBD1. The CDR3 consists of 20 residues. V was clipped by 4 bases and J by 1 base; unmatched bases: 13. Germline CDR1 reads MGHRA; CDR2 reads YSYEKL. In nucleotides, the CDR3 is TGCGCCAGCAGCCCCCACGTGGGACAGGGGATCGGGTCCTATAATTCACCCCTCCACTTT. Protein: CASSPHVGQGIGSYNSPLHF.

Concerning this clone itself: One end of the junction does not line up with germline, which may come from a read error. The gene calls are TRBV6-4 and TRBJ2-1; 16 bases match TRBD2. CDR3 length: 14 amino acids. Germline CDR1 reads MRHNA; CDR2 reads SNTAGT. CDR3 DNA sequence: TGTGCCAGCAGTCCCGGGACTAGCGGGGGGGCGATGGTCTTC. Protein product: CASSPGTSGGAMVF.

V and J are TRBV2 and TRBJ2-7; the D is unclear. The germline gives CDR1 SNHLY, CDR2 FYNNEI. This CDR3 comprises 13 residues. The V end was cut by 4 bases, the J end by 3 bases, with 10 bases between. The chain's CDR3 is CASSVPLGYEQYF. The CDR3 nucleotides are TGTGCCAGCAGTGTCCCCCTCGGCTACGAGCAGTACTTC.

This chain joins TRBV18 and TRBJ1-1; 9 bases are a match to TRBD1. V gave up 3 bases and J gave up 4 bases; unmatched junction bases: 3. CDR1 is KGHSH and CDR2 is LQKENI in the germline V gene. This CDR3 has 14 residues. This chain's CDR3 is CASSPTGGTTEAFF. CDR3 coding DNA: TGTGCCAGCTCACCTACAGGGGGCACCACTGAAGCTTTCTTT.

The V call is TRBV7-3, the J call TRBJ2-5; D is possibly TRBD1 or TRBD2 (5 bases each). CDR1 SGHTA and CDR2 FQGTGA come from the germline V gene. The V end lost 4 bases, the J end lost 5 bases, and 14 bases lay between the germline ends. This CDR3 region has 14 residues. Written as DNA, the CDR3 is TGTGCCAGCAGCTCCCACGGGGCTGGGGAGACCCAGTACTTC. It is translated as CASSSHGAGETQYF.

The CDR3 loop is CASSQRLAGGQSTDTQYF. The CDR3 DNA reads as TGCGCCAGCAGCCAGCGACTAGCGGGGGGGCAGAGCACAGATACGCAGTATTTT. This chain uses TRBV4-1 with TRBJ2-3; 14 nucleotides agree with TRBD2. V lost 3 bases, J lost 0 bases, and 5 bases stayed unmatched. Germline CDR1 and CDR2: MGHRA and YSYEKL. This CDR3 has 18 residues.

V and J are TRBV5-4 and TRBJ1-1, with D hard to call. The CDR3 extends over 14 amino acids. Trimming cost V 4 bases and J 3 bases, with 13 bases left between them. Germline loops: CDR1 SGHNT, CDR2 YYREEE (reference sequence). CDR3 sequence: CASSPAPGDTEAFF. CDR3 DNA sequence: TGTGCCAGCAGCCCCGCCCCCGGGGACACTGAAGCTTTCTTT.

This chain connects TRBV7-2 to TRBJ2-3; D is unresolved. Germline V lookup: CDR1 SGHTA, CDR2 FQGNSA. Between the trimmed V and J ends, which lost 5 bases and 7 bases, there was a span of 7 bases. The CDR3 sequence is 11 residues long. The CDR3 here is CASSLMNTQYF. CDR3 nucleotides: TGTGCCAGCAGCCTAATGAATACGCAGTATTTT.

A single count supports this clone. This sequence joins TRBV6-1 and TRBJ2-7; TRBD2 might be the D (6 bases). Germline lookup yields CDR1 MNHNS and CDR2 SASEGT. The CDR3 is 14 amino acids. V lost 5 bases, J lost 2 bases, and 13 bases lay in between. In DNA form, the CDR3 reads TGTGCCAGCAGTTTCAGGCGGAGGGCCTACGAGCAGTACTTC. It yields the protein CASSFRRRAYEQYF.

The V call is TRBV29-1, the J call TRBJ2-5, with a possible D match to TRBD2 (6 bases). Germline assignment: CDR1 SQVTM and CDR2 ANQGSEA. The CDR3 length is 13 residues. The V end lost 3 bases, the J end lost 5 bases, and 13 bases lay between the germline ends. In DNA form, the CDR3 reads TGCAGCGTTGATGTGTTGGGGAGGGAGACCCAGTACTTC. Translating gives CSVDVLGRETQYF.

The CDR3 sequence is CASSVTGEASPLHF. The CDR3 bases are TGTGCCAGCAGCGTGACAGGGGAAGCCTCACCCCTCCACTTT. The chain joins TRBV4-2 to TRBJ1-6, with 8 bases identical to TRBD1. This CDR3 contains 14 residues. The germline V gene encodes CDR1 LGHNA and CDR2 YNFKEQ. V shed 5 bases and J 10 bases; nucleotides not matched to a gene: 7.

The rearrangement links TRBV2 to TRBJ1-1; a possible D gene is TRBD1 (5 bases). V shed 4 bases and J shed 8 bases, with 14 bases lying between them. Germline CDR1 is SNHLY and CDR2 is FYNNEI. This CDR3 region has 13 residues. CDR3 region: CASSARGYAEAFF. The CDR3 DNA reads as TGTGCCAGCAGTGCGCGGGGCTATGCAGAAGCTTTCTTT.

The rearrangement uses TRBV7-2 and TRBJ2-7, with a weak D call TRBD1 (6 bases). In germline, CDR1 is SGHTA, CDR2 FQGNSA. The CDR3 runs 12 residues. The V gene lost 6 bases and the J gene lost 11 bases, with 17 bases spanning the gap. The CDR3 bases are TGTGCCAGCAGTCTAACCGGACAGAGAGAGTACTTC. Amino acid sequence: CASSLTGQREYF.

The rearrangement uses TRBV6-6 and TRBJ2-1; TRBD2 might be the D (5 bases). V dropped 6 bases and J dropped 7 bases, with 13 bases sitting between them. The length of the CDR3 is 13 residues. The V gene's germline CDR1 is MNHNY and CDR2 SVGAGI (reference sequence). The CDR3 reads CASRLTSGNEQFF. The CDR3 nucleotides are TGTGCCAGCAGGCTCACCTCGGGGAATGAGCAGTTCTTC.

CDR3 loop: CASRGGDGASRPQHF. CDR3 nucleotides: TGTGCCAGTAGGGGTGGGGACGGAGCTTCAAGGCCCCAGCATTTT. V and J are TRBV19 and TRBJ1-5, with D possibly matching TRBD1 (5 bases). V was trimmed by 6 bases and J by 9 bases, leaving 21 bases between them. The CDR3 length is 15 residues. Per the germline V gene, CDR1 is LNHDA and CDR2 is SQIVND (reference sequence).

The rearrangement links TRBV2 to TRBJ1-4; 8 bases are a match to TRBD1. This CDR3 is 16 amino acids long. The V gene's germline CDR1 is SNHLY and CDR2 FYNNEI. Losses at the gene ends were 7 bases for V and 7 bases for J; bases not matched to a gene: 14. The CDR3 region is CASKETGASFGEKLFF. CDR3 in DNA: TGTGCCAGCAAAGAGACAGGGGCCTCATTCGGTGAAAAACTGTTTTTT.